Following are 26 T cell receptor beta chains from one sample sequenced in a study of identical twins. One entry per CDR3 protein results from TCRdb running MiXCR on the 5' RACE reads. The table shows under 500,000 distinct CDR3 sequences, with 14% occurring only once. These sequences were also reported in another study, on yellow fever vaccine responses in identical twins.

The sequencing input was CD4+ T cells sorted from blood. These TCRs come from a woman in her late teens or twenties in good health.

The chain joins TRBV29-1 to TRBJ2-2; D may be TRBD1 (6 bases). CDR3 length: 13 amino acids. Germline V gene sequence: CDR1 SQVTM, CDR2 ANQGSEA. V was pared by 6 bases and J by 5 bases, with 13 bases between. The CDR3 region is CSVGSTGTGELFF. DNA for the CDR3: TGCAGCGTAGGCTCAACAGGGACCGGGGAGCTGTTTTTT.

This clonotype was detected only a few times. CDR3 sequence: CASSYSTTGQSEAFF. Written as DNA, the CDR3 is TGTGCCAGCAGTTACTCGACGACGGGACAGTCAGAAGCTTTCTTT. The V call is TRBV6-5, the J call TRBJ1-1, with 7 positions matching TRBD1. J gave up 8 bases and V 0 bases, and 9 bases lay outside the gene matches. This CDR3 is built from 15 residues. The germline gives CDR1 MNHEY, CDR2 SVGAGI.

This clonotype was recorded a few times. This chain joins TRBV6-5 and TRBJ1-1; unclear D gene. This CDR3 is 14 amino acids long. The germline V gene encodes CDR1 MNHEY and CDR2 SVGAGI. Trimming cost V 10 bases and J 0 bases, with 15 bases left between them. CDR3 sequence: CATRYSELNTEAFF. CDR3 bases: TGTGCCACCAGGTACAGCGAGCTGAACACTGAAGCTTTCTTT.

This chain uses TRBV7-2 with TRBJ2-7; 8 bases are shared with TRBD2. J gave up 3 bases and V 4 bases, and 5 bases lay outside the gene matches. This CDR3 comprises 14 residues. Germline values: CDR1 SGHTA, CDR2 FQGNSA. In nucleotides, the CDR3 is TGTGCCAGCAGCTCCGGGACTAGTTTCTACGAGCAGTACTTC. This translates into CASSSGTSFYEQYF.

V and J are TRBV6-1 and TRBJ2-5; 12 bases match TRBD2. Trimming took 4 bases from V and 4 from J; bases not matched to a gene: 10. The CDR3 loop spans 17 amino acids. Germline V gives CDR1 MNHNS, CDR2 SASEGT. The CDR3 region has the DNA TGTGCCAGCAGTGTTCAGCCACCGGGACTAGCGGGAGAGACCCAGTACTTC. It yields the protein CASSVQPPGLAGETQYF.

This clonotype was observed a few times. The junction departs from the called germline gene at one end, perhaps through a read error. This chain links TRBV7-7 with TRBJ2-3; TRBD1 agrees at 9 bases. The CDR3 covers 16 residues. The germline V gene has CDR1 SSHAT and CDR2 FNYEAQ (reference sequence). The CDR3 protein is CASRPRDRDVIDTQYF. Written as DNA, the CDR3 is TGTGCTAGCAGGCCCCGGGACAGGGATGTAATAGATACGCAGTATTTT.

V is TRBV18 and J is TRBJ2-7; a possible D gene is TRBD1 (5 bases). Germline V gives CDR1 KGHSH, CDR2 LQKENI. Trimming stripped 0 bases from V and 4 bases from J, with 10 bases between. This CDR3 comprises 14 residues. This CDR3 reads CASSPPLTAYEQYF. DNA for the CDR3: TGTGCCAGCTCACCACCGTTGACAGCATACGAGCAGTACTTC.

V usage is TRBV15 and J usage is TRBJ2-7, with D hard to call. The germline V gene encodes CDR1 LNHNV and CDR2 YYDKDF (reference sequence). The CDR3 is 14 amino acids. The V and J ends lost 1 base and 0 bases respectively, with 7 bases between them. The CDR3 spells CATSRVSDSYEQYF. CDR3 nucleotide sequence: TGTGCCACCAGCAGAGTCTCAGACTCCTACGAGCAGTACTTC.

This clonotype was counted only a few times. The chain is built from TRBV12-3 or TRBV12-4 and TRBJ1-1; D gene unclear. The V end lost 7 bases, the J end lost 2 bases, and 14 bases lay between the germline ends. This CDR3 spans 14 amino acids. CDR3 loop: CASTPFGSNTEAFF. The CDR3 nucleotides are TGTGCCAGCACCCCCTTTGGAAGTAACACTGAAGCTTTCTTT.

The J gene is TRBJ2-2, the V gene TRBV2; a possible D gene is TRBD1 (5 bases). Germline V gene sequence: CDR1 SNHLY, CDR2 FYNNEI. CDR3 length: 14 residues. The V end lost 8 bases, the J end lost 1 base, and 11 bases lay between the germline ends. CDR3 region: CASFGRENTGELFF. The CDR3 DNA sequence: TGTGCCAGCTTTGGCAGGGAGAACACCGGGGAGCTGTTTTTT.

Only a few counts were recorded for this clonotype. The chain is built from TRBV6-2 or TRBV6-3 and TRBJ2-1, with 9 bases fitting TRBD2. Germline V gives CDR1 MNHEY, CDR2 SVGEGT. The CDR3 runs to 14 residues. The V and J ends lost 5 bases and 6 bases, in that order; junction bases with no gene match: 5. The CDR3 DNA follows: TGTGCCAGCAGTAAGGGACTAGCCGGCAATGAGCAGTTCTTC. Translated, it gives CASSKGLAGNEQFF.

V is TRBV20-1 and J is TRBJ2-7; 8 bases line up with TRBD1. From germline, CDR1 is DFQATT and CDR2 SNEGSKA (reference sequence). J gave up 6 bases and V 3 bases, and 7 bases lay outside the gene matches. The CDR3 is 13 residues long. The CDR3 nucleotides are TGCAGTGCTAGGGGCCAGGGGGCCTCCGAGCAGTACTTC. This encodes CSARGQGASEQYF.

This chain uses TRBV25-1 with TRBJ2-3, with TRBD1 matching over 8 bases. From germline, CDR1 is MGHDK and CDR2 SYGVNS. The ends lost 4 bases at V and 5 bases at J; junction bases unmatched: 11. The CDR3 runs to 16 residues. CDR3 sequence: CASSVRQGWYEDTQYF. CDR3 nucleotides: TGTGCCAGCAGTGTACGACAGGGGTGGTACGAAGATACGCAGTATTTT. Full variable domain (missing parts from reference TRBV25-1 and TRBJ2-3): EADIYQTPRYLVIGTGKKITLECSQTMGHDKMYWYQQDPGMELHLIHYSYGVNSTEKGDLSSESTVSRIRTEHFPLTLESARPSHTSQYLCASSVRQGWYEDTQYFGPGTRLTVL.

Only a few counts were recorded for this clonotype. The chain links TRBV6-5 to TRBJ2-1, with TRBD2 matching over 9 bases. Germline CDR1 and CDR2: MNHEY and SVGAGI. The V and J ends lost 0 bases and 7 bases, in that order; junction bases with no gene match: 10. This CDR3 comprises 17 residues. This CDR3 is CASSYSVLAGQYNEQFF. As DNA, the CDR3 is TGTGCCAGCAGTTACTCGGTCCTAGCGGGACAGTATAATGAGCAGTTCTTC.

The table lists this clonotype with a few counts. The CDR3 sequence: CSVEAGADTQYF. The CDR3, as DNA: TGCAGCGTTGAAGCGGGAGCAGATACGCAGTATTTT. This chain uses TRBV29-1 with TRBJ2-3; tentative D call: TRBD2 (6 bases). Deletions cut 1 base from V and 4 bases from J, with 6 bases between. The CDR3 loop spans 12 amino acids. CDR1 is SQVTM and CDR2 is ANQGSEA in the germline V gene.

The table lists this clonotype with many counts. The chain joins TRBV5-1 to TRBJ1-1; TRBD1 might be the D (6 bases). The CDR3 is made up of 14 amino acids. Trimming took off 2 bases at V and 7 bases at J, with 15 bases between the two ends. Germline CDR1 SGHRS, CDR2 YFSETQ. The CDR3 nucleotides read TGCGCCAGCAGCTTAGCCCAAGGGGGAGGTGAAGCTTTCTTT. Translated, it gives CASSLAQGGGEAFF.

This clonotype was seen many times. J is TRBJ2-3 and V is TRBV7-9; D remains unclear. The CDR3 loop spans 14 amino acids. The V end lost 5 bases, the J end lost 6 bases, and 15 bases lay between the germline ends. Germline values: CDR1 SEHNR, CDR2 FQNEAQ (reference sequence). The CDR3 sequence is CASSPEGIKDTQYF. DNA of the CDR3: TGTGCCAGCAGCCCAGAAGGGATTAAGGATACGCAGTATTTT.

V and J are TRBV7-2 and TRBJ2-1; maybe TRBD2 (6 bases). Germline-derived CDR1 and CDR2 are SGHTA and FQGNSA. V lost 4 bases and J lost 9, with 16 bases in between. The CDR3 covers 14 residues. Written as DNA, the CDR3 is TGTGCCAGCAGCTCTTCCGGGAGCTTAGCTGAGCAGTTCTTC. Protein: CASSSSGSLAEQFF.

This clonotype was seen more than once but under ten times. The chain uses TRBV30 and TRBJ2-1; no reliable D call. Deletions cut 3 bases from V and 5 bases from J, with 14 bases between. Germline V CDR1 and CDR2: GTSNPN, SVGIG (reference sequence). The CDR3 has 14 residues. CDR3 in amino acids: CAWRATGRNNEQFF. CDR3 nucleotide sequence: TGTGCCTGGAGAGCCACGGGTCGGAACAATGAGCAGTTCTTC.

On this clonotype: Relative to the germline gene, one junction end is altered; a read error may explain this. The V and J genes are TRBV6-1 and TRBJ2-7; D is perhaps TRBD1 (6 bases). Germline V CDR1 and CDR2: MNHNS, SASEGT. The CDR3 spans 15 residues. In nucleotides, the CDR3 is TGTGCCAGCAGCGTCGACAGGACCTACCCCCACGAGGAGTACTTC. Translating it yields CASSVDRTYPHEEYF.

The sample holds one count of this clonotype. This chain uses TRBV6-1 with TRBJ2-6; possible D gene TRBD1, 5 bases. CDR1 is MNHNS, CDR2 SASEGT, per germline. This CDR3 region has 14 residues. This chain's CDR3 is CAEGVAAGANVLTF. CDR3 DNA: TGTGCAGAAGGGGTTGCGGCTGGGGCCAACGTCCTGACTTTC.

J is TRBJ2-5 and V is TRBV27; TRBD1 aligns across 9 bases. With 6 bases clipped from V and 2 bases from J, the junction kept 4 bases outside the gene matches. The germline gives CDR1 MNHEY, CDR2 SMNVEV (reference sequence). This CDR3 spans 14 amino acids. The CDR3 nucleotides are TGTGCCAGCAGCGGACAGGGGTTTCAAGAGACCCAGTACTTC. Protein sequence: CASSGQGFQETQYF.

V gene TRBV5-1 combines with J gene TRBJ2-7, with D unresolved. Deletions cut 0 bases from V and 0 bases from J, with 13 bases between. Germline V gives CDR1 SGHRS, CDR2 YFSETQ. The CDR3 runs 16 residues. The CDR3 protein is CASSLVSTVSSYEQYF. DNA of the CDR3: TGCGCCAGCAGCTTGGTGAGTACGGTGAGCTCCTACGAGCAGTACTTC.

This clonotype was seen a handful of times. The chain carries TRBV20-1 and TRBJ2-2; TRBD1 aligns across 9 bases. V lost 2 bases, J lost 7 bases, and 5 bases stayed unmatched. The CDR3 runs 14 residues. Germline loops: CDR1 DFQATT, CDR2 SNEGSKA (reference sequence). The CDR3 DNA is TGCAGTGCTAGAAAACAGGGGGCGATCGGGGAGCTGTTTTTT. As protein: CSARKQGAIGELFF.

The chain has TRBV30 and TRBJ1-1, with D possibly matching TRBD1 (5 bases). CDR3 length equals 11 residues. Germline V lookup: CDR1 GTSNPN, CDR2 SVGIG (reference sequence). Between the trimmed V and J ends, which lost 1 base and 8 bases, there was a span of 8 bases. The CDR3, as DNA: TGTGCCTGGAGTGCCGGGGCCGAAGCTTTCTTT. Translating it yields CAWSAGAEAFF.

This clonotype occurred a few times. The chain combines TRBV12-3 or TRBV12-4 with TRBJ2-7, with 7 bases matching TRBD1. Trimming cost V 4 bases and J 1 base; bases outside gene matches: 4. CDR3 length: 14 residues. The CDR3, as DNA: TGTGCCAGCAGTTCGGGGACAGAATCCTACGAGCAGTACTTC. Its translation is CASSSGTESYEQYF.